Here is one T cell receptor (beta chain) with its context. Use of 60 Vbeta and 13 Jbeta primers characterized the PCR. Clones were read by immunoSEQ multiplex PCR, and TCRdb kept only the in-frame ones, dropping some. The sample has approximately 150,000 clones; roughly 79% are singletons. This sample was taken from a study of cytomegalovirus exposure and HLA in healthy donors. Trimming removed 1 base from V and 8 bases from J, with 6 bases in between. The CDR3 loop spans 13 amino acids. CDR1 and CDR2 from the germline V gene are MDHEN and SYDVKM. V usage is TRBV28 and J usage is TRBJ1-6; no clear D gene. This sequence originates from a woman in her 50s in good health and CMV-seronegative. The specimen was PBMCs. CDR3 region: CASSLSLHSPLHF. The CDR3 coding sequence is TGTGCCAGCAGTTTATCCCTCCATTCACCCCTCCACTTT.